The present T cell receptor (beta chain) was sequenced within a study of PD-L1 blockade in urothelial cancer. Turning to the study itself: Intravenous atezolizumab, 1,200 mg every 3 weeks, was begun by patients in about 2014. From 0 to 3 prior chemotherapy regimens had been given to the patients. The study recovered a median of about 140,000 T cells per blood sample. Male sex and bladder-origin urothelial cancer were recorded for twenty-five of 29 patients.

Assay used: immunoSEQ multiplex PCR; TCRdb lists only in-frame clones, some missing. The sample yields 30,000 or so clones, 80% to 90% seen once. Germline lookup yields CDR1 SGHNT and CDR2 YYREEE (reference sequence). The V and J ends lost 4 bases and 6 bases, in that order; junction bases with no gene match: 6. This CDR3 is 14 amino acids long. Indicated time point: peripheral blood 6 weeks after treatment start. This TCR was sampled from an elderly man with urothelial cancer. The V gene is TRBV5-4, the J gene TRBJ2-7, with 11 bases fitting TRBD2. The sample here was PBMCs, taken around atezolizumab (anti-PD-L1) treatment. The CDR3 DNA reads as TGTGCCAGCAGCCCATCTAGCGGGAGGAGCGAGCAGTACTTC. Its translation is CASSPSSGRSEQYF.